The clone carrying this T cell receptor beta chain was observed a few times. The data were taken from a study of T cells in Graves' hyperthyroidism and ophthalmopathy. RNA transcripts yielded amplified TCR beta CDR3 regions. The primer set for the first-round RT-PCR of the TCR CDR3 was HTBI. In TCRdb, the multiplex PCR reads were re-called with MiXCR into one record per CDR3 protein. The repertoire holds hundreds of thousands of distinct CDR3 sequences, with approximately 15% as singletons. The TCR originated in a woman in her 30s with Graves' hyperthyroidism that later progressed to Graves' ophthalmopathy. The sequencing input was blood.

The CDR3 loop is CASSGGKNTNYGYTF. In DNA form, the CDR3 reads TGTGCCAGCAGTGGAGGGAAGAATACCAACTATGGCTACACCTTC. This rearrangement joins TRBV6-1 to TRBJ1-2, with no clear D. Germline lookup yields CDR1 MNHNS and CDR2 SASEGT. Trimming shortened V by 4 bases and J by 2 bases, and 14 bases separated the two germline ends. The length of the CDR3 is 15 residues.